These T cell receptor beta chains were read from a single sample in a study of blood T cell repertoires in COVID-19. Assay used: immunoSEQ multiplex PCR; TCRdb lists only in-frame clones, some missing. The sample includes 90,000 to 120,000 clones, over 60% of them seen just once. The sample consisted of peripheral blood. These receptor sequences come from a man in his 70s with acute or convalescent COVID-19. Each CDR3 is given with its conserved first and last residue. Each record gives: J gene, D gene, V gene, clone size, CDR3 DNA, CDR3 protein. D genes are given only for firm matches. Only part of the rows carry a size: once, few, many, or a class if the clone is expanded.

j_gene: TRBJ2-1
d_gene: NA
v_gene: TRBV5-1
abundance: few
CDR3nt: TGCGCCAGCACTCGGACAGAATACAATGAGCAGTTCTTC
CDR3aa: CASTRTEYNEQFF

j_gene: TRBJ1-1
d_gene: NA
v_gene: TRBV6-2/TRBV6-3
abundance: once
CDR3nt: TGTGCCAGCAGTTACCTAATTGGGACTGTGAACACTGAAGCTTTCTTT
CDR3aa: CASSYLIGTVNTEAFF

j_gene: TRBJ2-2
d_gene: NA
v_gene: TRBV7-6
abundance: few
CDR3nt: TGTGCCAGCAGCCTAGATCAGGGGGGAATCGGGGAGCTGTTTTTT
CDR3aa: CASSLDQGGIGELFF

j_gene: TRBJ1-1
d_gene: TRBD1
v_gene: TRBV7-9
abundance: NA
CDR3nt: TGTGCCAGCAGCCCCCACCGGGACAGAGAAGCTTTCTTT
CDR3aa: CASSPHRDREAFF

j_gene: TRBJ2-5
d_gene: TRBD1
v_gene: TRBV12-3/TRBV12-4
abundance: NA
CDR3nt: TGTGCCAGCAGTCCAGGGGGCTGGAAGACCCAGTACTTC
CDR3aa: CASSPGGWKTQYF

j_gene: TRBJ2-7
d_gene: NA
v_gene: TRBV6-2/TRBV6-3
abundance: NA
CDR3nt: TGTGCCAGCAGCTGGAGTCTCTACGAGCAGTACTTC
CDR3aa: CASSWSLYEQYF

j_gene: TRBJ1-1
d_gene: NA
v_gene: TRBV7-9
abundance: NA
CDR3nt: TGTGCCAGCAGCCACCGGACAGTGGGTACTGAAGCTTTCTTT
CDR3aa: CASSHRTVGTEAFF

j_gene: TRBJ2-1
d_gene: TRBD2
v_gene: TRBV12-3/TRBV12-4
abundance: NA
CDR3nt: TGTGCCAGCAGCTATAGCGGGGGAGAGCAGTTCTTC
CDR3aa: CASSYSGGEQFF

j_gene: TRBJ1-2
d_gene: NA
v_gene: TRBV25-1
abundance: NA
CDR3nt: TGTGCCAGCGCCCGGGCGGACAGTGGCTACACCTTC
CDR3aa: CASARADSGYTF

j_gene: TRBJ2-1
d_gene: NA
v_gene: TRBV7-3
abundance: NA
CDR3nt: TGTGCCAGCAGCTTAGATAGTGCCGTTGATGAGCAGTTCTTC
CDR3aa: CASSLDSAVDEQFF

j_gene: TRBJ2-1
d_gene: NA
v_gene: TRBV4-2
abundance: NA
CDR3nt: TGTGCCAGCAGCCAAGTCGCTAGCCAAATCTACAATGAGCAGTTCTTC
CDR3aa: CASSQVASQIYNEQFF

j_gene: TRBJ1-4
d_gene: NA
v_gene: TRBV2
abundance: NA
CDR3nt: TGTGCCAGCAGTGCGGGTGGAACTAATGAAAAACTGTTTTTT
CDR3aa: CASSAGGTNEKLFF

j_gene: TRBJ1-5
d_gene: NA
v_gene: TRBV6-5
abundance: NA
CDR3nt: TGTGCCAGCAAACGAAACACTAATAGCAATCAGCCCCAGCATTTT
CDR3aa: CASKRNTNSNQPQHF

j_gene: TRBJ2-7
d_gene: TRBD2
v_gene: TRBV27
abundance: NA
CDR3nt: TGTGCCAGCAGCCTCGGCGGGGGAAGCTCCTACGAGCAGTACTTC
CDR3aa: CASSLGGGSSYEQYF

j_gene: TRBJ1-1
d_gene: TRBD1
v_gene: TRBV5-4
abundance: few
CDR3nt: TGTGCCAGCAGCTCCCCCGGGACAGGGAACACTGAAGCTTTCTTT
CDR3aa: CASSSPGTGNTEAFF

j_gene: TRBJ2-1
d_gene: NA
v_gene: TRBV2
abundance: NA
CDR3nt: TGTGCCAGCAGTGAAGCGGGCGCAGGGGCGCAGTTCTTC
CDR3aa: CASSEAGAGAQFF

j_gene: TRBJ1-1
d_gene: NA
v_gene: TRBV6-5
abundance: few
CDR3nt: TGTGCCAGCAGTTGGACATTGAACACTGAAGCTTTCTTT
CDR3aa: CASSWTLNTEAFF

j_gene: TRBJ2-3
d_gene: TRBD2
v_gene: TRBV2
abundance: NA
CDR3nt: TGTGCCAGCAGTGGGGCGGGGAGGGCCGGAGATACGCAGTATTTT
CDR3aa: CASSGAGRAGDTQYF

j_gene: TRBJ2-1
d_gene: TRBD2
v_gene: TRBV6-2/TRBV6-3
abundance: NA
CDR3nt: TGTGCCAGCAGTGGCCTAGCGGGGGGGCCCAATGAGCAGTTCTTC
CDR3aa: CASSGLAGGPNEQFF

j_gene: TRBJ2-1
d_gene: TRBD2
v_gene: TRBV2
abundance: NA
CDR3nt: TGTGCCAGCAGGGCCACTAGCGGGGGGCTACACAATGAGCAGTTCTTC
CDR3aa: CASRATSGGLHNEQFF

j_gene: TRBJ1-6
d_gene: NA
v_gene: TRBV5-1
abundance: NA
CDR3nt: TGCGCCAGCAGAAGGGGGTATAATTCACCCCTCCACTTT
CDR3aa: CASRRGYNSPLHF

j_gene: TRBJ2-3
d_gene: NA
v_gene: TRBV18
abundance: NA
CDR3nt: TGTGCCAGCTCACCCCCCGGAGGGGGCAGCTTTGGTACGCAGTATTTT
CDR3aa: CASSPPGGGSFGTQYF

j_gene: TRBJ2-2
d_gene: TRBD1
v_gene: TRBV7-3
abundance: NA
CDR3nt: TGTGCCAGCAGCTTAAATGGACAGGGTACCGGGGAGCTGTTTTTT
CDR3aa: CASSLNGQGTGELFF

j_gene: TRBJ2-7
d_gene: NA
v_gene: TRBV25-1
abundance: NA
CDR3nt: TGTGCCAGCAAAGGGGGTGGCAGCACCTACGAGCAGTACTTC
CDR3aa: CASKGGGSTYEQYF